This TCR beta chain is from a study of human thymus T cells. Thymic tissue was derived from resections collected during corrective heart surgery. Findings and limits, study-wide: In thymic and blood repertoires alike, V and J usage looked biased. Thymic TCR repertoires of unrelated people reportedly overlapped highly.

Worth noting for this clone: Antigen unknown.

The method was immunoSEQ multiplex PCR; TCRdb's version includes in-frame clones alone and lacks a portion of them. The profile covers 70,000 to 75,000 clones, with roughly 94% appearing a single time and 0.03% to 0.035% taken by the ten largest. The sequencing input was thymus tissue. The receptor comes from a girl less than two years old with a congenital heart defect but otherwise immunologically healthy.

In DNA, the CDR3 is TGTGCCAGCAGCTCCGGGACGAGGCGGGAAAAACTGTTTTTT. It is translated as CASSSGTRREKLFF. The rearrangement uses TRBV25-1 and TRBJ1-4, with D perhaps TRBD1 (5 bases). Per germline, CDR1 MGHDK and CDR2 SYGVNS. Trimming removed 6 bases from V and 8 bases from J, with 16 bases in between. The CDR3 is 14 amino acids.